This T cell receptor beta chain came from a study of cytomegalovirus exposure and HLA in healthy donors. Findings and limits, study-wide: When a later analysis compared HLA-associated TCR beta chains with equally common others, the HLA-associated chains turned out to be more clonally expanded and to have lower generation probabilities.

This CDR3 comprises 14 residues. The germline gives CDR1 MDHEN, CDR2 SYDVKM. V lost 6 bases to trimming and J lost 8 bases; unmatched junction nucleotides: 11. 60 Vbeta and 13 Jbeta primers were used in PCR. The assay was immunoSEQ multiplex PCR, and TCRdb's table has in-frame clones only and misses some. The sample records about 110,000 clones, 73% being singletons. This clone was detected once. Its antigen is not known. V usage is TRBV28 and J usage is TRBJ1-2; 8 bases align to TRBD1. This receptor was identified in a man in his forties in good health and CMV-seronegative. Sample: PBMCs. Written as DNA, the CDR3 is TGTGCCAGCAGGCGGAGCAGGGGGCGGAAAGGCTACACCTTC. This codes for CASRRSRGRKGYTF.